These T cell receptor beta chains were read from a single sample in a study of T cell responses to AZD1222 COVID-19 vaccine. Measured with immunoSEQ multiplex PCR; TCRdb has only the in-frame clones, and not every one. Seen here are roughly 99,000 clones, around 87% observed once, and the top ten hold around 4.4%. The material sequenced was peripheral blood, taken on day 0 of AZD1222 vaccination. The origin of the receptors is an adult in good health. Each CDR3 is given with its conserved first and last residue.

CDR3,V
CASSQELATDTQYF,TRBV3-1/TRBV3-2
CASSVARTSVHNEQFF,TRBV9
CASRRGNGRDYGYTF,TRBV11-2
CASSTWDRRSGNTIYF,TRBV9
CASSYSVRGGFGEAFF,TRBV6-2/TRBV6-3
CASSSPGRRDYGYTF,TRBV7-2
CASSLAPGGRDQPQHF,TRBV5-1
CASTFKPGVGEQFF,TRBV7-2
CSVTVSGNTIYF,TRBV29-1
CASSQVFGGAGTTDTQYF,TRBV4-1
CASSITSSASYEQYF,TRBV19
CASSETSGGWDTQYF,TRBV2
CASSVNTGNTIYF,TRBV9
CASRAGRGHTEAFF,TRBV19
CASSLLSSIKFF,TRBV5-6
CSVQLASQETQYF,TRBV29-1
CASSFSRLAGGGELFF,TRBV7-3
CATSRDLPASTEAFF,TRBV15
CASSDSRDSGFLGNQPQHF,TRBV9
CASRSRTGLAEAFF,TRBV6-5
CAWSVWGSAANTEAFF,TRBV30
CASSLNRNTIYF,TRBV5-8
CASSSPTGAKPQHF,TRBV5-6
CASTFRDKGKETQYF,TRBV19
CASSQDLLAYEQYF,TRBV4-3
CASSQEGQGYTEAFF,TRBV14
CASSGGYEQYF,TRBV25-1
CASRLDQVQETQYF,TRBV6-5
CATSLLGAEAFF,TRBV15
CASSPRPLGEQYF,TRBV9
CASSLASPADTQYF,TRBV5-1
CASSVGDTEAFF,TRBV9
CASRTSGSIHEQYF,TRBV6-5
CASTPGTNSYEQYF,TRBV6-2/TRBV6-3
CASSITGTGRDTQYF,TRBV9
CASSPPGQGKTF,TRBV28
CAWSVFRTDNSPLHF,TRBV30
CASSRDMNTEAFF,TRBV6-5
CASRMGQGSPNEQFF,TRBV6-5
CASSPRRGQEKLFF,TRBV18
CAWIERSNQPQHF,TRBV30
CASSPRGTLGQETQYF,TRBV5-1
CAWSMTDRGGQPQHF,TRBV30
CASSLNRDGTRPTHGYTF,TRBV7-6
CASSLSGTDEKLFF,TRBV5-1